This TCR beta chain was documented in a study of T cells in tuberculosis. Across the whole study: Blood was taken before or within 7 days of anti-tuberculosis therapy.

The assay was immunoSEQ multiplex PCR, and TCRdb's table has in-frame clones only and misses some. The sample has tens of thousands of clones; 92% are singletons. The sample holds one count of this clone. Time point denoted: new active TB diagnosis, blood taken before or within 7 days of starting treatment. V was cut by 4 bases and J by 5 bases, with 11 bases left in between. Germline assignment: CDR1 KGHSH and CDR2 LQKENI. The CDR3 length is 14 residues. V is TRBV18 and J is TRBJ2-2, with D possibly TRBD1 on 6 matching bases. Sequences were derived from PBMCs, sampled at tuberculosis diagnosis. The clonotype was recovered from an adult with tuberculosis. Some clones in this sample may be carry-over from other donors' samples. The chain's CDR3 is CASSLGQLTGELFF. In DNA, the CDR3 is TGTGCCAGCTCACTTGGACAGTTAACCGGGGAGCTGTTTTTT. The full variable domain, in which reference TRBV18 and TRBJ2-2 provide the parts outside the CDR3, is NAGVMQNPRHLVRRRGQEARLRCSPMKGHSHVYWYRQLPEEGLKFMVYLQKENIIDESGMPKERFSAEFPKEGPSILRIQQVVRGDSAAYFCASSLGQLTGELFFGEGSRLTVL.